The clone carrying this T cell receptor beta chain came up many times. Unsorted libraries were generated from 2 million PBMCs held at -80 degrees C. This entry is derived from a study of neurological immune-mediated disorders. After removal of 3 bases from V and 9 bases from J, the junction contained 9 bases not matched to a gene. In germline, CDR1 is SGDLS, CDR2 YYNGEE. There are 15 residues in the CDR3. With 10-nucleotide random UMIs, 5'RACE was used to make the cDNA. TCRdb independently ran MiXCR on the 5' RACE reads; one entry per CDR3 protein. Found here are approximately 74,000 distinct CDR3 sequences, under 10% of them singletons; the top ten hold about 1.8%.

V and J are TRBV9 and TRBJ2-1, with TRBD2 matching 10 bases. The sequenced sample was PBMCs. This TCR came from a man aged 45-65 years in good health. CDR3 coding DNA: TGTGCCAGCAGCGACCCCTCAGCGGGAGGGGTTGAGCAGTTCTTC. Protein product: CASSDPSAGGVEQFF.